This T cell receptor beta chain was sequenced for a study of cytomegalovirus exposure and HLA in healthy donors. Regarding this clone: Its cognate antigen is unknown.

Primers: 60 Vbeta forward and 13 Jbeta reverse. Method: immunoSEQ multiplex PCR; TCRdb's copy keeps in-frame clones and lacks some. This table lists around 40,000 clones. Notes on the study in general: A highly shared variant cluster was judged a likely technical artifact. In a later analysis, at a false discovery rate of 0.05, 17,000 or so TCR beta sequences were associated with HLA alleles.

This receptor was taken from a man aged 25 to 45 in good health and CMV-seronegative. The sequenced sample consisted of PBMCs.

The CDR3 sequence: CASSLPTGTYGYTF. In DNA form, the CDR3 reads TGTGCCAGCAGTTTACCGACAGGGACCTATGGCTACACCTTC. V gene TRBV28 combines with J gene TRBJ1-2; 7 bases map to TRBD1. This CDR3 is 14 amino acids long. The germline CDR1 and CDR2 sequences are MDHEN and SYDVKM. J gave up 4 bases and V 2 bases, and 4 bases lay outside the gene matches.